This TCR beta chain was found in a study of radiotherapy plus CTLA-4 blockade in lung cancer. Study overall: Of all patients, 15% to 20% responded objectively and around 31% showed disease control.

Trimming took 1 base from V and 10 from J, leaving 19 bases between them. CDR1 and CDR2 (germline): SGHVS, FQNEAQ. This CDR3 comprises 16 residues. Only in-frame clones appear in the TCRdb table, and some are missing; sequencing was by immunoSEQ multiplex PCR. The repertoire holds 50,000 to 65,000 clones, with about four fifths as singletons. This chain uses TRBV7-8 with TRBJ1-4; D is ambiguous. The receptor was derived from a human donor with non-small cell lung cancer who had a complete response to radiotherapy plus ipilimumab. The sample was peripheral blood, taken from a patient treated with radiotherapy plus ipilimumab. The CDR3 is CASSLEFTPNQAKLFF. The CDR3 bases are TGTGCCAGCAGCTTAGAGTTCACCCCCAACCAGGCAAAACTGTTTTTT.